This is a list of T cell receptor beta chains from one sample in a study of T cells in Graves' hyperthyroidism and ophthalmopathy. TCRdb analysed the multiplex PCR reads with MiXCR anew, one entry per CDR3 protein. The sample includes more than 600,000 distinct CDR3 sequences, around 15% of them seen just once. The sample consisted of blood. The receptors come from a man aged 18 to 30 with Graves' hyperthyroidism. Both conserved end residues are part of each CDR3. A D gene is named only where the DNA matches it firmly. Expanded clones get a size class; other rows say once, few or many, or leave the size out.

many	15	.	TRBV12-3/TRBV12-4	TRBJ2-3	TGTGCCAGCAGTTTGGCCGGCTCTAGCACAGATACGCAGTATTTT	CASSLAGSSTDTQYF
.	16	.	TRBV14	TRBJ1-1	TGTGCCAGCAGCCAAGAATTCGGCCTTTTGAACACTGAAGCTTTCTTT	CASSQEFGLLNTEAFF
many	15	.	TRBV28	TRBJ2-7	TGTGCCAGCAGCACCGGACACCCTTCTGCCTACGAGCAGTACTTC	CASSTGHPSAYEQYF
few	16	.	TRBV12-5	TRBJ2-1	TGTGCTAGTGGTTTGGTCGGCTCGAGCTCCTACAATGAGCAGTTCTTC	CASGLVGSSSYNEQFF
many	14	TRBD2	TRBV7-2	TRBJ2-3	TGTGCCAGCAGTACACCCGGGACTAGTCGGGCGCAGTATTTT	CASSTPGTSRAQYF
few	14	.	TRBV11-1	TRBJ1-1	TGTGCCAGCAGCTTATTTGGGCGGGGATGTGAAGCTTTCTTT	CASSLFGRGCEAFF
.	12	TRBD1	TRBV7-3	TRBJ1-1	TGTGCCAGCAGCTTAACCACAGGGGTTGCTTTCTTT	CASSLTTGVAFF
.	15	TRBD1	TRBV19	TRBJ2-3	TGTGCCAGTAGTTGGGGACAGATAAGCACAGATACGCAGTATTTT	CASSWGQISTDTQYF
.	11	.	TRBV30	TRBJ2-7	TGTGCCTGGAGTTTAGGAGGTCAGCAGTACTTC	CAWSLGGQQYF
few	14	.	TRBV6-1	TRBJ2-7	TGTGCCAGCACCCCCCCGGGGCTACTCTACGAGCAGTACTTC	CASTPPGLLYEQYF
few	14	.	TRBV20-1	TRBJ1-3	TGCAGTGCAGTTCACCGAACCTCTGGAAACACCATATATTTT	CSAVHRTSGNTIYF
.	12	.	TRBV10-3	TRBJ2-3	TGTGCCATCAGTCCTAACACAGATACGCAGTATTTT	CAISPNTDTQYF
.	16	.	TRBV7-9	TRBJ2-6	TGTGCCAGCAGCTTGACCGGGTCGGGAGGGGCCAACGTCCTGACTTTC	CASSLTGSGGANVLTF
many	14	.	TRBV2	TRBJ2-1	TGTGCCAGCAGTGAAAGGGGCCTCCAGAATGAGCAGTTCTTC	CASSERGLQNEQFF
.	17	TRBD2	TRBV4-3	TRBJ2-5	TGCGCCAGCAGCCAAGACGCCTCACTAAGCGGGAGAAAGACCCAGTACTTC	CASSQDASLSGRKTQYF
few	12	.	TRBV5-6	TRBJ1-2	TGTGCCAGCAGCAAGGTTTACTATGGCTACACCTTC	CASSKVYYGYTF
many	15	TRBD1	TRBV27	TRBJ2-3	TGTGCCAGCAGTTCACTCGGGACAGTGGCAGATACGCAGTATTTT	CASSSLGTVADTQYF
.	15	.	TRBV11-2	TRBJ2-5	TGTGCCAGCAGCTTAGATGCTGGGCTAGCGGAGACCCAGTACTTC	CASSLDAGLAETQYF
few	17	.	TRBV5-6	TRBJ1-6	TGTGCCAGCAGCCGAGCCGTCTACAGGGACTCGAATTCACCCCTCCACTTT	CASSRAVYRDSNSPLHF
many	15	.	TRBV20-1	TRBJ2-7	TGCAGTGCTAGAGATTCAGGGGGGATCTCCTACGAGCAGTACTTC	CSARDSGGISYEQYF
.	17	TRBD1	TRBV6-5	TRBJ2-2	TGTGCCAGCAGTTACCGGGACAGGGGCTTTAAGACCGGGGAGCTGTTTTTT	CASSYRDRGFKTGELFF
many	15	TRBD1	TRBV6-1	TRBJ1-2	TGTGCCAGCAGTCGGACAGGGGAAAATGACTATGGCTACACCTTC	CASSRTGENDYGYTF
few	15	TRBD2	TRBV18	TRBJ2-7	TGTGCCAGCTCGGTTTTCGGGGGGGGAGCCTACGAGCAGTACTTC	CASSVFGGGAYEQYF
few	15	.	TRBV28	TRBJ1-2	TGTGCCAGCAGTTTGCCCCCCAGGGGAGGGAATGGCTACACCTTC	CASSLPPRGGNGYTF
few	15	TRBD2	TRBV20-1	TRBJ2-1	TGCAGTGCTAGACCCGGGACTAGCATTAATGAAGGGCAGTTCTTC	CSARPGTSINEGQFF
few	17	.	TRBV4-1	TRBJ1-4	TGCGCCAGCAGCCAAGTTCGCTTTGGAGGTCCTAATGAAAAACTGTTCTTT	CASSQVRFGGPNEKLFF
few	17	TRBD2	TRBV28	TRBJ2-1	TGTGCCAGCAGTCCAACTAGCGGGATCGGGTACGACAATGAGCAGTTCTTC	CASSPTSGIGYDNEQFF
.	17	TRBD1	TRBV4-3	TRBJ2-7	TGCGCCAGCAGCCAAGACGTGGGGGACAGGGGGCTATACGAGCAGTACTTC	CASSQDVGDRGLYEQYF
.	13	TRBD1	TRBV20-1	TRBJ2-5	TGCAGTGGCAGAAGGACAGGGAACTTTTCCCAGTACTTC	CSGRRTGNFSQYF
.	16	.	TRBV19	TRBJ1-5	TGTGCCAGTAGTATCCAATTTGGGGAGAGGAATCAGCCCCAGCATTTT	CASSIQFGERNQPQHF
.	14	TRBD1	TRBV29-1	TRBJ2-1	TGCAGCTTCACCATCCAGGGGGAGTACAATGAGCAGTTCTTC	CSFTIQGEYNEQFF
.	14	.	TRBV7-8	TRBJ1-6	TGTGCCAGCAGCACAGGTTATTCGAATTCACCCCTCCACTTT	CASSTGYSNSPLHF
.	14	TRBD2	TRBV7-8	TRBJ2-2	TGTGCCAGCATCCAGCGGGAGAACACCGGGGAGCTGTTTTTT	CASIQRENTGELFF
many	15	.	TRBV6-1	TRBJ2-7	TGTGCCAGCAGTGAAGTCGGGAGACCGCCCTACGAGCAGTACTTC	CASSEVGRPPYEQYF
.	12	.	TRBV20-1	TRBJ2-3	TGCAGTGCAGGGGCTAGCTGGGATACGCAGTATTTT	CSAGASWDTQYF
many	11	.	TRBV7-8	TRBJ2-1	TGTGCCAGCAGCGTCCGGGAACGTCAGTTCTTC	CASSVRERQFF
.	15	TRBD1	TRBV2	TRBJ1-1	TGTGCCAGCAGTGGGGACAGGGGGCGTAGCACTGAAGCTTTCTTT	CASSGDRGRSTEAFF
few	13	.	TRBV6-5	TRBJ2-7	TGTGCCAGCAGTTACTCTGTCGCTCAGGAGCAGTACTTC	CASSYSVAQEQYF
once	13	TRBD1	TRBV15	TRBJ1-5	TGTGCCACCAGAGTCGGACAGGATCAGCCCCAGCATTTT	CATRVGQDQPQHF
.	15	.	TRBV6-2/TRBV6-3	TRBJ2-1	TGTGCCAGCAGTTACCTTGGGCCGCCCTACAATGAGCAGTTCTTC	CASSYLGPPYNEQFF
.	16	TRBD1	TRBV7-9	TRBJ2-2	TGTGCCAGCAGCTCAAGGACAGGGGCTAACCCCGGGGAGCTGTTTTTT	CASSSRTGANPGELFF
few	17	TRBD1	TRBV7-3	TRBJ1-5	TGTGCCAGCAGCTTCCGACAGGGGGCGCGGAGCAATCAGCCCCAGCATTTT	CASSFRQGARSNQPQHF
many	12	.	TRBV18	TRBJ2-7	TGTGCCAGCTCACTCACAGTGGACGAGCAGTACTTC	CASSLTVDEQYF
.	14	.	TRBV29-1	TRBJ1-2	TGCAGCGGGCAACTTACAGGGTTCTTGGACGGCTACACCTTC	CSGQLTGFLDGYTF
many	13	.	TRBV30	TRBJ2-7	TGTGCCTGGAGTGTCTCCGATCCAGGCGAGCAGTACTTC	CAWSVSDPGEQYF
.	17	.	TRBV20-1	TRBJ2-1	TGCAGTGCTAGAGAGTTTATCAGCGGAGGGCCCTACAATGAGCAGTTCTTC	CSAREFISGGPYNEQFF
few	14	.	TRBV10-3	TRBJ2-1	TGTGCCATCAGTGAGTGGCAGGGGAGGAATGAGCAGTTCTTC	CAISEWQGRNEQFF
many	14	.	TRBV30	TRBJ2-7	TGTGCCTGGAGTGTTGCGGGACGGGGCTACGAGCAGTACTTC	CAWSVAGRGYEQYF
.	17	.	TRBV4-2	TRBJ2-7	TGTGCCAGCAGCCAAGAGGCGACGGCACAAAGCTCCTACGAGCAGTACTTC	CASSQEATAQSSYEQYF
many	15	.	TRBV6-1	TRBJ1-1	TGTGCCAGCAGTTCCCCGGGACACCTGAACACTGAAGCTTTCTTT	CASSSPGHLNTEAFF
.	15	.	TRBV4-3	TRBJ2-1	TGCGCCAGCAGCCAAGGAGCGGAGAAGTACAATGAGCAGTTCTTC	CASSQGAEKYNEQFF
many	14	.	TRBV2	TRBJ1-1	TGTGCCAGCAAGTACGAAGCGGAGTACACTGAAGCTTTCTTT	CASKYEAEYTEAFF
many	12	.	TRBV28	TRBJ2-5	TGTGCCAGCAGTTTAATCAGGGAGACCCAGTACTTC	CASSLIRETQYF
many	17	.	TRBV12-5	TRBJ1-1	TGTGCTAGTGGTTTGGTACAGCAGACCGAGGCGGACACTGAAGCTTTCTTT	CASGLVQQTEADTEAFF